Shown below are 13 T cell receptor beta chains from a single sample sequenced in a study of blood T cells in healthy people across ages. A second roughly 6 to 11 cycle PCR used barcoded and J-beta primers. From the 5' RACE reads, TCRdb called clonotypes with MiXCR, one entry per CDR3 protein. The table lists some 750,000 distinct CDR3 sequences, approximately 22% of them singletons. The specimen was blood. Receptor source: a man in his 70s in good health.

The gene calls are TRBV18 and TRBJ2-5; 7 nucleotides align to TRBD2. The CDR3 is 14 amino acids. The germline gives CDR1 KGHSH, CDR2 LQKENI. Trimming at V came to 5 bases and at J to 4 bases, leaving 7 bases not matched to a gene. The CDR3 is CASSLQRGVETQYF. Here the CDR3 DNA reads TGTGCCAGCTCATTACAGCGGGGAGTAGAGACCCAGTACTTC.

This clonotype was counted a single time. Here the CDR3 DNA reads TGTGCCAGTAGTATAGATGGGAAGATCCGCAATCAGCCCCAGCATTTT. As protein: CASSIDGKIRNQPQHF. The gene calls are TRBV19 and TRBJ1-5; no firm D call. Trimming stripped 0 bases from V and 2 bases from J, with 11 bases between. Germline V gene lookup returns CDR1 LNHDA and CDR2 SQIVND (reference sequence). The CDR3 contains 16 residues.

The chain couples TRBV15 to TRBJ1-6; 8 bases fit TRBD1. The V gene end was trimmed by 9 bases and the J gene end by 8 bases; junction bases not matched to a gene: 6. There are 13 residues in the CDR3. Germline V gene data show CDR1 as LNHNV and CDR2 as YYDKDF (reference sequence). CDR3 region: CATSGTGDSPLHF. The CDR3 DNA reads TGTGCCACAAGTGGGACAGGCGATTCACCCCTCCACTTT. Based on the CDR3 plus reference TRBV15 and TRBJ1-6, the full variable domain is DAMVIQNPRYQVTQFGKPVTLSCSQTLNHNVMYWYQQKSSQAPKLLFHYYDKDFNNEADTPDNFQSRRPNTSFCFLDIRSPGLGDTAMYLCATSGTGDSPLHFGNGTRLTVT.

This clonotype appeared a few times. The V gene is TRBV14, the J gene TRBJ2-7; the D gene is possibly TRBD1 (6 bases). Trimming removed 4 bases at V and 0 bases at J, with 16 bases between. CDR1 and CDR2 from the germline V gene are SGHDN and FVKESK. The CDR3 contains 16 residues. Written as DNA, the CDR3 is TGTGCCAGCAGCCTGACGACAGGCCTTAGCTCCTACGAGCAGTACTTC. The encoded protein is CASSLTTGLSSYEQYF.

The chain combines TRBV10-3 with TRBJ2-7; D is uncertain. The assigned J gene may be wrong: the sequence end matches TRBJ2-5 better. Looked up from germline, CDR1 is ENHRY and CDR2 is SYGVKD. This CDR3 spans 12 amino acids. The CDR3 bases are TGTGCCATCAGCCAACCCGGAGAGACCCAGTACTTC. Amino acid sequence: CAISQPGETQYF.

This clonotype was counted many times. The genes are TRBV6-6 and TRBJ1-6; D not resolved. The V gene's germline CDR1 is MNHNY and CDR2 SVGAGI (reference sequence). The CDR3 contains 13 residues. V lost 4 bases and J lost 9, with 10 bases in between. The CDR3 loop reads CASSSTTVSPLHF. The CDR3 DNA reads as TGTGCCAGCAGTTCCACTACCGTTTCACCCCTCCACTTT.

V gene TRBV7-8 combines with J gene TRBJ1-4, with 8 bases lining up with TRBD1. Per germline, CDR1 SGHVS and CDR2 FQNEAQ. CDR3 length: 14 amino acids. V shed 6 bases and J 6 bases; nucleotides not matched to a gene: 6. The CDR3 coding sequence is TGTGCCAGCAGAATCGACAGGGGTTATGAAAAACTGTTTTTT. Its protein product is CASRIDRGYEKLFF.

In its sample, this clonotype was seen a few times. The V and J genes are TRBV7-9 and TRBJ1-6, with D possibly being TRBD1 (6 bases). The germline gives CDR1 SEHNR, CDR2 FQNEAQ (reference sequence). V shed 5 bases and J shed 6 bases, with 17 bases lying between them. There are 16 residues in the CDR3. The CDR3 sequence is CASSQGTGRGNSPLHF. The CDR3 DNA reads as TGTGCCAGCAGCCAGGGGACCGGCCGAGGTAATTCACCCCTCCACTTT.

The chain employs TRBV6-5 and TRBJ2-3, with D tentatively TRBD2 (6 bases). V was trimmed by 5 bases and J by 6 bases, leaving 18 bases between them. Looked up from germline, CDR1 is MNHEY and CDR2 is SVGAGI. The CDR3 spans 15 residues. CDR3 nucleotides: TGTGCCAGCAGTGCCCTGGCGGGGCTCATGGATACGCAGTATTTT. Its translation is CASSALAGLMDTQYF.

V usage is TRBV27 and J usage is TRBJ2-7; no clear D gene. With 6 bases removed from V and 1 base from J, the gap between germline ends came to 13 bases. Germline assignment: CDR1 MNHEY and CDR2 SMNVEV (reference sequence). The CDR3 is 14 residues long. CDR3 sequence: CASRAATGSYEQYV. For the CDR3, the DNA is TGTGCCAGCAGGGCAGCGACCGGGTCCTACGAGCAGTACGTC.

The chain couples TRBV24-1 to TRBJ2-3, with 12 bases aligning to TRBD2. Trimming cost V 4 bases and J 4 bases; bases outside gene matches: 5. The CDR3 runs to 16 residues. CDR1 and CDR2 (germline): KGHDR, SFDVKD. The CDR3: CATSESLAGGADTQYF. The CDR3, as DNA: TGTGCCACCAGTGAATCTCTAGCGGGAGGGGCAGATACGCAGTATTTT.

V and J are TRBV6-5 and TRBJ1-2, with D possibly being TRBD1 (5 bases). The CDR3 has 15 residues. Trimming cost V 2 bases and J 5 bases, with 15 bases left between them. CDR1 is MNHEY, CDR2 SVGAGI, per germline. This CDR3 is CASSYGGGDRYGYTF. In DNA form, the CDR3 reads TGTGCCAGCAGTTACGGGGGAGGGGATCGGTATGGCTACACCTTC.

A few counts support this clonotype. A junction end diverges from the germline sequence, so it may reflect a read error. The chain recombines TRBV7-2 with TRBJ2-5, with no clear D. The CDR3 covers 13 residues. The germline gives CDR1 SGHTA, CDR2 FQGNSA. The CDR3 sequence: CASSPPVQETQYF. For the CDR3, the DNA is TGTGCCAGCAGCCCACCCGTCCAAGAGACTCAGTACTTC. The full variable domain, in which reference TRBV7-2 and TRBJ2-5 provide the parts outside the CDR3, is GAGVSQSPSNKVTEKGKDVELRCDPISGHTALYWYRQSLGQGLEFLIYFQGNSAPDKSGLPSDRFSAERTGGSVSTLTIQRTQQEDSAVYLCASSPPVQETQYFGPGTRLLVL.